This T cell receptor (beta chain) is drawn from a study of T cells in Graves' hyperthyroidism and ophthalmopathy. Findings and caveats of the study: From stable hyperthyroidism, ophthalmopathy was separated by a 13 V-J model. In blood, most of the thyroid clonotypes expanded above 0.001 were also present.

Exclusions: uncontrolled infection, other autoimmune disease, pregnancy, lactation. The germline CDR1 and CDR2 sequences are SEHNR and FQNEAQ (reference sequence). V was trimmed by 5 bases and J by 2 bases, leaving 19 bases between them. The CDR3 totals 18 residues. Points on this clonotype: The antigen is unknown.

RNA transcripts yielded amplified TCR beta CDR3 regions. HTBI primers were the set used in a first-round RT-PCR of the TCR CDR3. TCRdb re-called the multiplex PCR reads with MiXCR, one entry per CDR3 protein. Of 600,000 to 700,000 distinct CDR3 sequences in the sample, 45% are singletons; the top ten hold approximately 7.2%. The genes are TRBV7-9 and TRBJ2-6; a weak D match, TRBD1 (6 bases). The source of this sequence is an adult man with Graves' disease, either hyperthyroidism or ophthalmopathy (not recorded which). The sample taken for sequencing was peripheral blood or thyroid tissue (not recorded which). The CDR3 nucleotides read TGTGCCAGCAGCAATGAAGGGTTCGCAGGGGCTGGGGCCAACGTCCTGACTTTC. Translated, it gives CASSNEGFAGAGANVLTF.